This T cell receptor (beta chain) is drawn from a study of shared clonotypes between healthy human individuals. About the study: Each donor's CD4 naive and CD4 memory cells filled three plates apiece, CD8 naive two, and CD8 memory one. Study-level results: The small donor group covered limited genetic and exposure diversity.

Investigators divided CD4+ cells into CD45RA+ naive and CD45RA-negative memory subsets. This CDR3 spans 18 amino acids. The V segment lost 2 bases and the J segment 0 bases; nucleotides outside the gene matches: 12. Germline CDR1 and CDR2: GTSNPN and SVGIG (reference sequence). Sorted-subset replicate PCR reactions were performed with about 200 ng DNA, corresponding to roughly 30,000 T cell genomes. Profiling relied on immunoSEQ multiplex PCR, and the TCRdb table lists in-frame clones only, not all of them. The sample yields around 940,000 clones, approximately 80% seen once. Comment on this clone: The antigen remains unidentified.

The chain couples TRBV30 to TRBJ1-1; 10 bases are a match to TRBD1. The sample was memory CD4+ T cells sorted from blood. Subset indicated: CD45RA-negative fraction. This TCR came from a man aged 18-30 years in good health. The CDR3 protein is CAWSSPGQGTILNTEAFF. CDR3 sequence (DNA): TGTGCCTGGAGTTCCCCGGGACAGGGGACAATTCTGAACACTGAAGCTTTCTTT.